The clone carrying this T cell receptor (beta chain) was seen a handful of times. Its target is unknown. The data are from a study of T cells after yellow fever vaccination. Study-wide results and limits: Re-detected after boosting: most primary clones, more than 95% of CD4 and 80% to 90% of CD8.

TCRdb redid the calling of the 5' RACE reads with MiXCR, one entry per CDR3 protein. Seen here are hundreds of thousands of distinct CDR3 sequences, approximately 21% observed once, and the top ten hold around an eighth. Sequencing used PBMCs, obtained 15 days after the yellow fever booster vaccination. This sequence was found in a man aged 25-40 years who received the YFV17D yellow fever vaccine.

Here the CDR3 DNA reads TGTGCCAGCAGCCGGGTCACTACAGATTACAATGAGCAGTTCTTC. Its protein product is CASSRVTTDYNEQFF. The chain recombines TRBV6-2 or TRBV6-3 with TRBJ2-1, with D unclear. CDR3 length: 15 residues. The germline V gene has CDR1 MNHEY and CDR2 SVGEGT. The V end was cut by 6 bases, the J end by 4 bases, with 16 bases between.